This T cell receptor beta chain was recovered during a study of T-cell memory formation after mild COVID-19. Germline assignment: CDR1 SGHRS and CDR2 YFSETQ. V was clipped by 6 bases and J by 12 bases, with 16 bases between them. The CDR3 runs to 12 residues. For this clonotype: A read error is possible here, since a much larger clone lies one base away.

Amplification by 5'RACE using constant-segment primers produced TCR alpha and TCR beta cDNA libraries that carried sample barcodes and UMIs. One entry per CDR3 protein, called by TCRdb with MiXCR from the 5' RACE reads. The table lists 150,000 to 200,000 distinct CDR3 sequences, more than 14% of them singletons, with approximately 14% in the top ten. This chain connects TRBV5-1 to TRBJ2-1, with TRBD2 as a possible D gene (6 bases). This TCR was sampled from an adult woman who had mild COVID-19 (a few samples of this study predate the infection). Cell type and time point are not known. Source material: PBMCs or a T cell subset sorted from them (not recorded which). The CDR3 loop is CASIGRGALQFF. The CDR3 region has the DNA TGCGCCAGCATCGGGAGAGGAGCGCTGCAGTTCTTC. The full variable domain, its missing parts supplied by reference TRBV5-1 and TRBJ2-1, is KAGVTQTPRYLIKTRGQQVTLSCSPISGHRSVSWYQQTPGQGLQFLFEYFSETQRNKGNFPGRFSGRQFSNSRSEMNVSTLELGDSALYLCASIGRGALQFFGPGTRLTVL.